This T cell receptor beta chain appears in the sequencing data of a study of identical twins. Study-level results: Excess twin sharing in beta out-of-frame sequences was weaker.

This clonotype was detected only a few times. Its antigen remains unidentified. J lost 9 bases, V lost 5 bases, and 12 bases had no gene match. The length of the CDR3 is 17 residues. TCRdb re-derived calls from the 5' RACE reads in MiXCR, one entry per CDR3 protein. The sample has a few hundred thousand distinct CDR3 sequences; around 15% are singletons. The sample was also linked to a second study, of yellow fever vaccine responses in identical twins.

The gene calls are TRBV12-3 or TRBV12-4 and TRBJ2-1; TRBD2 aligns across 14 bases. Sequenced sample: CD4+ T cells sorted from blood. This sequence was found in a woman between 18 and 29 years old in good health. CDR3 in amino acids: CASSAAAAGLAGVEQFF. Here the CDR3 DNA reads TGTGCCAGCAGTGCCGCCGCCGCGGGACTAGCGGGAGTTGAGCAGTTCTTC.